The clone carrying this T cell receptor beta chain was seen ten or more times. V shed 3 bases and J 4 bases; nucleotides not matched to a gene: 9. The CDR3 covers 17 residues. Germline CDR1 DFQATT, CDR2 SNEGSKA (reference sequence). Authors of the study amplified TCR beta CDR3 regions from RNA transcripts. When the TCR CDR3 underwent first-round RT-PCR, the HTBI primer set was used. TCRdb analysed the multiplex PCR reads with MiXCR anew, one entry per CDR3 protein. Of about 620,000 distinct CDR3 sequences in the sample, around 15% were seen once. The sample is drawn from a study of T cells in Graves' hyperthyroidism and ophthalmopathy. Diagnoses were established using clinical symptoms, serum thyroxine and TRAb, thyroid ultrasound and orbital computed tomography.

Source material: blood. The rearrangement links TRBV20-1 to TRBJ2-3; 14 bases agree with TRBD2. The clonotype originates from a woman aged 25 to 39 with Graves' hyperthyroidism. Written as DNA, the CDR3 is TGCAGTGCTAGGGGCCCCGGACTAGCGGGAGGAGCAGATACGCAGTATTTT. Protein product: CSARGPGLAGGADTQYF.